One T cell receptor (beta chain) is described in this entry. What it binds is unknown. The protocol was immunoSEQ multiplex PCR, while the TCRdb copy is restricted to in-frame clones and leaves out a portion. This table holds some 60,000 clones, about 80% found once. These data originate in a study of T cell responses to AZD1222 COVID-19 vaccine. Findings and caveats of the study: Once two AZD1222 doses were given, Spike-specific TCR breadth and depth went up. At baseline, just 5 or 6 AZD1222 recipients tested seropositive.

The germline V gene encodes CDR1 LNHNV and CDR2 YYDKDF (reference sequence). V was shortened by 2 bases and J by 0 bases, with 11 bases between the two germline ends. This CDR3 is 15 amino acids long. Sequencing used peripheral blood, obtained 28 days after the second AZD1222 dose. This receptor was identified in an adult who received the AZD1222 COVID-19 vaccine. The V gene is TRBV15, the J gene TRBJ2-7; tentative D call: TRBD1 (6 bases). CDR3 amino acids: CATSRNRDFSYEQYF. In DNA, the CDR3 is TGTGCCACCAGCAGAAACAGGGATTTCTCCTACGAGCAGTACTTC.